This T cell receptor beta chain came from a study of T cells after yellow fever vaccination. Study-level information: Fractions of limited cellularity were prepared by means of SMART-Seq v4 Ultra Low Input.

Study observations and caveats: Clonotypes appearing in both CD4 and CD8 compartments existed, and their share was small. Re-detected after boosting: most primary clones, 96% of CD4 and about 85% of CD8. Abundant bulk-population clonotypes could contaminate the FACS-sorted repertoires.

TCRdb re-called the 5' RACE reads through MiXCR, storing one row per CDR3 protein. Of under 350,000 distinct CDR3 sequences listed, about 4% are singletons. This clonotype was seen more than once but under ten times. Its antigen is undetermined. This sample comprised PBMCs, obtained 5 days after the yellow fever booster vaccination. This TCR was sampled from a man between 18 and 35 years old who received the YFV17D yellow fever vaccine.

The CDR3 DNA reads as TGCAGCGTTGTGTCCCAAGCCAATCAGCCCCAGCATTTT. Its protein is CSVVSQANQPQHF. The chain carries TRBV29-1 and TRBJ1-5; unclear D gene. The length of the CDR3 is 13 residues. With 4 bases removed from V and 3 bases from J, the gap between germline ends came to 10 bases. The germline gives CDR1 SQVTM, CDR2 ANQGSEA.